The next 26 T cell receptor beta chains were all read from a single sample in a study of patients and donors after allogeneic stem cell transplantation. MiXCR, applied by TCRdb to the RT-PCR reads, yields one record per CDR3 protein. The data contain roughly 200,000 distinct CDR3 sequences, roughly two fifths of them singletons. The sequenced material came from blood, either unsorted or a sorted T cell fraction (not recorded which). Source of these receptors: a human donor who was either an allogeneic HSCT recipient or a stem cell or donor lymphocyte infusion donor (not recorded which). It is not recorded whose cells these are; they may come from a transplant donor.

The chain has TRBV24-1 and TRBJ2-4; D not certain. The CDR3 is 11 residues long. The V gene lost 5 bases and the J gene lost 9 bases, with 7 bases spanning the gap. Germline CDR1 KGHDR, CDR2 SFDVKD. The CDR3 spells CATSANGIQYF. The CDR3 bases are TGTGCCACCAGTGCCAACGGCATTCAGTACTTC.

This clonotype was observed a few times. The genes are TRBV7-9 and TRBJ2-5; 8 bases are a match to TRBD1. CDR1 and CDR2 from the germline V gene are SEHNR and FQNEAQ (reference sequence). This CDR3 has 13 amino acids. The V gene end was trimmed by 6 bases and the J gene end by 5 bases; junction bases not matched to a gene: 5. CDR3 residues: CASRQGVLETQYF. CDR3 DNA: TGTGCCAGCAGACAGGGGGTTTTGGAGACCCAGTACTTC.

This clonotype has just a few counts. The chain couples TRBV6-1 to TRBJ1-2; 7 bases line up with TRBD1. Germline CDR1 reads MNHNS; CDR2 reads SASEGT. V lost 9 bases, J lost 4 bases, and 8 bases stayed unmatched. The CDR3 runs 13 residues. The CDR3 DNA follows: TGTGCCAGTTCTAGGGGGCTCAGCTATGGCTACACCTTC. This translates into CASSRGLSYGYTF.

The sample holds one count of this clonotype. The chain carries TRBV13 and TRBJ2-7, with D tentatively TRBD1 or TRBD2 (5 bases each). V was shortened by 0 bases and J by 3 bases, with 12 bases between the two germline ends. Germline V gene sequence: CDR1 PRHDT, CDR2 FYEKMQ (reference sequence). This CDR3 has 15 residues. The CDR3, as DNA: TGTGCCAGCAGCTTAGGCGGGACCGCGGACTACGAGCAGTACTTC. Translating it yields CASSLGGTADYEQYF.

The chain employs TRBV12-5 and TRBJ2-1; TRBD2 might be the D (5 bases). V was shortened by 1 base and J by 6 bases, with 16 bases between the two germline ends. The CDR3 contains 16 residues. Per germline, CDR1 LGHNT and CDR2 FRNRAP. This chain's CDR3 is CASGLGKEALVNEQFF. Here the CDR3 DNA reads TGTGCTAGTGGTTTGGGTAAGGAGGCTCTCGTCAATGAGCAGTTCTTC.

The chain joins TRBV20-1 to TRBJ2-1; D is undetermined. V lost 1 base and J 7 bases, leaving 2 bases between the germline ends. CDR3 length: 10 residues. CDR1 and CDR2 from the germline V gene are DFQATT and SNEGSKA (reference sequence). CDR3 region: CSARANEQFF. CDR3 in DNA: TGCAGTGCTAGAGCTAATGAGCAGTTCTTC.

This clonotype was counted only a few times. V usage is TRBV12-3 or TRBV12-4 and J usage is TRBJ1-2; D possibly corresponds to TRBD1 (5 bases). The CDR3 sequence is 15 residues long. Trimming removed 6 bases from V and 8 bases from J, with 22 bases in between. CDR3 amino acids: CASRLGPQGWRGYTF. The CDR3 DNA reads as TGTGCCAGCAGGCTGGGTCCTCAGGGATGGAGAGGCTACACCTTC.

CDR3 sequence reads: CATSPLDLINEKLFF. For the CDR3, the DNA is TGTGCCACCAGCCCGTTGGACCTGATTAATGAAAAACTGTTTTTT. The chain recombines TRBV15 with TRBJ1-4; D is uncertain. Germline loops: CDR1 LNHNV, CDR2 YYDKDF (reference sequence). V was clipped by 5 bases and J by 4 bases, with 14 bases between them. The CDR3 runs 15 residues.

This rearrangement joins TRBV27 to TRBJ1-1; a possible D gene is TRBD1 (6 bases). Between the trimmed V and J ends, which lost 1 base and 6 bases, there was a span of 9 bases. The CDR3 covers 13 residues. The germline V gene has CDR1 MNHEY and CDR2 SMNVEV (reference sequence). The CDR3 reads CASSLFRTAEAFF. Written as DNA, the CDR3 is TGTGCCAGCAGTTTATTTAGGACAGCTGAAGCTTTCTTT.

The CDR3 nucleotides read TGTGCCAGCAGTGAAAATGGACAGGGGGTACCCACAGATACGCAGTATTTT. Translation: CASSENGQGVPTDTQYF. The chain uses TRBV6-5 and TRBJ2-3; 10 bases are a match to TRBD1. The junction had 10 bases not matched to a gene; V was cut back by 5 bases and J by 2 bases. The germline V gene encodes CDR1 MNHEY and CDR2 SVGAGI. The CDR3 is made up of 17 amino acids.

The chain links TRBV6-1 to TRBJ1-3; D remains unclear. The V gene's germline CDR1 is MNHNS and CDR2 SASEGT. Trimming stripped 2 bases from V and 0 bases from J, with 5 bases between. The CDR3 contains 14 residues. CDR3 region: CASSELSSGNTIYF. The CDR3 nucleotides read TGTGCCAGCAGTGAACTGTCCTCTGGAAACACCATATATTTT.

The CDR3 nucleotides are TGCGCCAGCAGCAGGCGGGGCAACGAGCAGTACTTC. Translated: CASSRRGNEQYF. This chain connects TRBV5-1 to TRBJ2-7; perhaps TRBD2 as D (6 bases). There are 12 residues in the CDR3. The germline V gene has CDR1 SGHRS and CDR2 YFSETQ. The germline V and J ends were trimmed by 4 bases and 5 bases, with 10 bases remaining between them.

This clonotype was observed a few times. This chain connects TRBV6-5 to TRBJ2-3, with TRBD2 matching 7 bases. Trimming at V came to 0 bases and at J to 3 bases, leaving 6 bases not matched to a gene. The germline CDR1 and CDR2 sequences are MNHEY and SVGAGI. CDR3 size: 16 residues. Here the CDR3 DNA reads TGTGCCAGCAGTTACTCTCGCGGGGGATCTACAGATACGCAGTATTTT. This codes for CASSYSRGGSTDTQYF.

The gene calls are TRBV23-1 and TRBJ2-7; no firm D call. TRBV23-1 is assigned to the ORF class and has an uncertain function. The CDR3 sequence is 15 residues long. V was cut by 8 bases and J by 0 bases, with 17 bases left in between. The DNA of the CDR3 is TGCGCCAGCCTAAGACTGGCGAAGAGCTCCTACGAGCAGTACTTC. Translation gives CASLRLAKSSYEQYF.

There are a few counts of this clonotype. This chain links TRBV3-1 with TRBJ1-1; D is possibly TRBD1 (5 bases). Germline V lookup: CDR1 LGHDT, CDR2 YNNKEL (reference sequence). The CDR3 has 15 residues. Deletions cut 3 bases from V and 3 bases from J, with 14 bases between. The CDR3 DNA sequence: TGTGCCAGCAGCCAGGCCGGGACCCCAGACACTGAAGCTTTCTTT. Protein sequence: CASSQAGTPDTEAFF.

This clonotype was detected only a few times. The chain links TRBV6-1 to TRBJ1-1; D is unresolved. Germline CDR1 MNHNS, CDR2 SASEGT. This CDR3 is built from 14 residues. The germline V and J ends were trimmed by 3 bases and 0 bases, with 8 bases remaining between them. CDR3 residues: CASSDWILNTEAFF. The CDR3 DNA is TGTGCCAGCAGTGACTGGATCCTGAACACTGAAGCTTTCTTT.

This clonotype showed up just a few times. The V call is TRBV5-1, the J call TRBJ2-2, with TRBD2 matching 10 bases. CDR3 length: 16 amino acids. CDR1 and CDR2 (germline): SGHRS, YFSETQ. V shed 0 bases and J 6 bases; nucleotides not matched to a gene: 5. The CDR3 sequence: CASSLAGLAGAGELFF. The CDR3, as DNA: TGCGCCAGCAGCTTGGCCGGGCTAGCGGGAGCCGGGGAGCTGTTTTTT.

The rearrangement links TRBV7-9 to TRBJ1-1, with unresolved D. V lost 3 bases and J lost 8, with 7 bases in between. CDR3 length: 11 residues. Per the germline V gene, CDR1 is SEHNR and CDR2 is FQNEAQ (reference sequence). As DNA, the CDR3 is TGTGCCAGCAGCTTGACACCCGAAGCTTTCTTT. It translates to CASSLTPEAFF.

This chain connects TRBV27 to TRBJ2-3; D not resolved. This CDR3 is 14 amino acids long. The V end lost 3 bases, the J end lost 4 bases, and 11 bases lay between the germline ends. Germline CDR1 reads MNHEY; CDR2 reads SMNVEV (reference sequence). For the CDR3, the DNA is TGTGCCAGCAGTTTGGGAACTCCCTCAGATACGCAGTATTTT. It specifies CASSLGTPSDTQYF.

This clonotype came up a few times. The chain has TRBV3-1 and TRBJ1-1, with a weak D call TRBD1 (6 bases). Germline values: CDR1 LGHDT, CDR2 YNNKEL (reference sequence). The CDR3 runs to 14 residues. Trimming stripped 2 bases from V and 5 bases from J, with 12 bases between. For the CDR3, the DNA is TGTGCCAGCAGCCAAACAACCCAGGGGACTGAAGCTTTCTTT. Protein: CASSQTTQGTEAFF.

CDR3 protein: CASSLGSGPSTDTQYF. The DNA of the CDR3 is TGCGCCAGCAGCTTAGGAAGCGGGCCTAGCACAGATACGCAGTATTTT. The V and J genes are TRBV5-1 and TRBJ2-3, with D possibly matching TRBD2 (6 bases). Trimming took 2 bases from V and 0 from J, leaving 13 bases between them. In germline, CDR1 is SGHRS, CDR2 YFSETQ. The CDR3 covers 16 residues.

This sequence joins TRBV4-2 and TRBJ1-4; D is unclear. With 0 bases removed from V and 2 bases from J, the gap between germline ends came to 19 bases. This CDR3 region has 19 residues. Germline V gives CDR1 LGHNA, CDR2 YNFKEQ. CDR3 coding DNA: TGTGCCAGCAGCCAAGAATTTTCGTTGGTCAGGTGGACTAATGAAAAACTGTTTTTT. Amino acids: CASSQEFSLVRWTNEKLFF.

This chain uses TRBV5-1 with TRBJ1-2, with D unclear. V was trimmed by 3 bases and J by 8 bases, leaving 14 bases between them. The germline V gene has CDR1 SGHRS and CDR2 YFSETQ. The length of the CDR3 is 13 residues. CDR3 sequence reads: CASSSRQGHGYTF. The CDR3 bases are TGCGCCAGCAGCTCCCGACAAGGGCACGGCTACACCTTC. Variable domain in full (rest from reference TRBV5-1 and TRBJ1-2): KAGVTQTPRYLIKTRGQQVTLSCSPISGHRSVSWYQQTPGQGLQFLFEYFSETQRNKGNFPGRFSGRQFSNSRSEMNVSTLELGDSALYLCASSSRQGHGYTFGSGTRLTVV.

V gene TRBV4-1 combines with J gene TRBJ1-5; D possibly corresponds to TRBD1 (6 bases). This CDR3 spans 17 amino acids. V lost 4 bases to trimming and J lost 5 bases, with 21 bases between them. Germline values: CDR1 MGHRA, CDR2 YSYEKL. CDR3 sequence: CASSPHRTPRGDQPQHF. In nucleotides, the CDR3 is TGCGCCAGCAGCCCCCATCGTACACCTAGGGGGGATCAGCCCCAGCATTTT.

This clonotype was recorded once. The CDR3 spells CASSQGRGRLTEAFF. The DNA of the CDR3 is TGCGCCAGCAGCCAAGGGAGAGGACGGCTCACTGAAGCTTTCTTT. The V and J genes are TRBV4-1 and TRBJ1-1; D ambiguous. In germline, CDR1 is MGHRA, CDR2 YSYEKL. The CDR3 extends over 15 amino acids. Between the trimmed V and J ends, which lost 1 base and 4 bases, there was a span of 13 bases.

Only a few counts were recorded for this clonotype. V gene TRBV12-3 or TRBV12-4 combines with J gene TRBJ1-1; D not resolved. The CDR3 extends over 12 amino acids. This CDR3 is CVEPRGNTEAFF. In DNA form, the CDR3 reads TGTGTCGAACCGAGAGGGAACACTGAAGCTTTCTTT.